The 14 T cell receptor beta chains listed next were all sequenced from one sample in a study of blood T cell repertoires in COVID-19. Profiled with immunoSEQ multiplex PCR; TCRdb holds only in-frame clones, not every one. Altogether approximately 500,000 clones are present, roughly nine tenths being singletons, with the ten largest covering about 8.2%. The sequencing input was peripheral blood. The receptors were gathered from a woman in her fifties or sixties with COVID-19, enrolled during active disease.

This chain joins TRBV3-1 (or the pseudogene TRBV3-2) and TRBJ2-5, with D possibly matching TRBD2 (6 bases). CDR3 length: 10 amino acids. The germline V gene encodes CDR1 LGHDT and CDR2 YNNKEL (reference sequence). Trimming left V 8 bases short and J 9 bases short, with 10 bases between. The CDR3 region has the DNA TGTGCCAGCGAATCGGGGGCCCAGTACTTC. It codes for CASESGAQYF.

This chain joins TRBV11-2 and TRBJ2-2; D might be TRBD2 (5 bases). The length of the CDR3 is 16 residues. The V gene's germline CDR1 is SGHAT and CDR2 FQNNGV. V was shortened by 2 bases and J by 4 bases, with 14 bases between the two germline ends. CDR3 coding DNA: TGTGCCAGCAGCTTATGGAGGACCCCCTCCACCGGGGAGCTGTTTTTT. It translates to CASSLWRTPSTGELFF.

This clone was observed once. The V gene is TRBV27, the J gene TRBJ2-4, with 10 bases fitting TRBD1. The CDR3 totals 15 residues. Per the germline V gene, CDR1 is MNHEY and CDR2 is SMNVEV (reference sequence). J gave up 7 bases and V 3 bases, and 6 bases lay outside the gene matches. This chain's CDR3 is CASSFAGQGWNIQYF. DNA for the CDR3: TGTGCCAGCAGTTTCGCGGGACAGGGGTGGAACATTCAGTACTTC.

This clone was picked up one time. V gene TRBV2 combines with J gene TRBJ1-5; D unclear. Germline lookup yields CDR1 SNHLY and CDR2 FYNNEI. The CDR3 is 16 amino acids. Trimming left V 5 bases short and J 1 base short, with 15 bases between. Here the CDR3 reads CASSPGDLSSNQPQHF. CDR3 nucleotide sequence: TGTGCCAGCAGTCCCGGAGACCTCTCCAGCAATCAGCCCCAGCATTTT.

The chain uses TRBV6-1 and TRBJ2-2, with a possible D match to TRBD1 (6 bases). Germline CDR1 MNHNS, CDR2 SASEGT. The CDR3 runs 16 residues. The V and J ends lost 3 bases and 3 bases respectively, with 14 bases between them. The CDR3: CASSDMTGGYTGELFF. DNA of the CDR3: TGTGCCAGCAGTGATATGACAGGCGGGTACACCGGGGAGCTGTTTTTT.

CDR3 nucleotides: TGCGCCAGCAGCTTGGATCCAGGTTCTAGCACAGATACGCAGTATTTT. Amino acid sequence: CASSLDPGSSTDTQYF. The chain recombines TRBV5-1 with TRBJ2-3; D call uncertain. This CDR3 spans 16 amino acids. V shed 0 bases and J shed 0 bases, with 11 bases lying between them. The V gene's germline CDR1 is SGHRS and CDR2 YFSETQ.

This sequence joins TRBV11-1 and TRBJ1-1; the D gene is possibly TRBD1 (5 bases). Between the trimmed V and J ends, which lost 5 bases and 4 bases, there was a span of 14 bases. Germline lookup yields CDR1 SGHAT and CDR2 FQDESV (reference sequence). This CDR3 comprises 14 residues. CDR3 bases: TGTGCCAGCAGCGGTACAGGTACGGTCACTGAAGCTTTCTTT. It encodes CASSGTGTVTEAFF. Using reference TRBV11-1 and TRBJ1-1 for the parts outside the CDR3, the full variable domain is EAEVAQSPRYKITEKSQAVAFWCDPISGHATLYWYRQILGQGPELLVQFQDESVVDDSQLPKDRFSAERLKGVDSTLKIQPAELGDSAMYLCASSGTGTVTEAFFGQGTRLTVV.

V and J are TRBV4-1 and TRBJ2-1; maybe TRBD1 (6 bases). The germline V and J ends were trimmed by 3 bases and 5 bases, with 11 bases remaining between them. Germline CDR1 and CDR2: MGHRA and YSYEKL. This CDR3 is built from 14 residues. This CDR3 is CASSQIRDNNEQFF. The CDR3 DNA sequence: TGCGCCAGCAGCCAGATCCGGGACAACAATGAGCAGTTCTTC.

This chain uses TRBV5-6 with TRBJ1-2; D is uncertain. Deletions cut 1 base from V and 6 bases from J, with 10 bases between. In germline, CDR1 is SGHDT, CDR2 YYEEEE. The length of the CDR3 is 13 residues. CDR3 DNA sequence: TGTGCCAGCAGCTTGTTCGGTTTGGATGGCTACACCTTC. Protein: CASSLFGLDGYTF.

The J gene is TRBJ2-3, the V gene TRBV30; D is perhaps TRBD1 (5 bases). V lost 1 base and J lost 7, with 6 bases in between. CDR1 is GTSNPN, CDR2 SVGIG, per germline (reference sequence). The CDR3 has 11 amino acids. The CDR3, as DNA: TGTGCCTGGAGTGCAGGGAATACGCAGTATTTT. Translated: CAWSAGNTQYF.

A single count supports this clone. This rearrangement joins TRBV4-1 to TRBJ1-2, with TRBD1 matching over 7 bases. CDR1 and CDR2 (germline): MGHRA, YSYEKL. The length of the CDR3 is 16 residues. The J segment lost 7 bases and the V segment lost 0 bases, leaving 11 bases of the junction unmatched. CDR3 bases: TGCGCCAGCAGCCAAGAGACGTTGAGGGGGCGATCTGGCTACACCTTC. It codes for CASSQETLRGRSGYTF.

The gene calls are TRBV28 and TRBJ1-1; D may be TRBD1 (5 bases). Germline CDR1 reads MDHEN; CDR2 reads SYDVKM. CDR3 size: 15 residues. With 1 base removed from V and 6 bases from J, the gap between germline ends came to 15 bases. The CDR3 coding sequence is TGTGCCAGCAGTTTATCTGGTCAGGGTCGCGCTGAAGCTTTCTTT. It encodes CASSLSGQGRAEAFF.

The J gene is TRBJ2-1, the V gene TRBV27; 10 bases are a match to TRBD2. CDR3 size: 15 residues. Germline V gives CDR1 MNHEY, CDR2 SMNVEV (reference sequence). Trimming cost V 5 bases and J 4 bases; bases outside gene matches: 5. The CDR3 sequence: CASSPGTSEYNEQFF. DNA of the CDR3: TGTGCCAGCAGTCCCGGGACTAGCGAGTACAATGAGCAGTTCTTC.

The J gene is TRBJ1-1, the V gene TRBV4-2, with D maybe TRBD1 (6 bases). V lost 3 bases, J lost 11 bases, and 25 bases lay in between. The length of the CDR3 is 16 residues. Germline V gives CDR1 LGHNA, CDR2 YNFKEQ. CDR3 protein: CASSQERDKGIGQAFF. CDR3 coding DNA: TGTGCCAGCAGCCAGGAACGGGACAAGGGAATCGGTCAGGCTTTCTTT.